The 19 T cell receptor beta chains presented below share a single source sample, sequenced in a study of control samples from healthy donors and cancer patients. Sequencing was performed with immunoSEQ multiplex PCR; in TCRdb, only in-frame clones are kept and a portion is missing. The sample yields some 100,000 clones, around 90% seen once. The sequenced sample consisted of blood. All receptors derive from a man aged 25-40 years in good health.

CDR3 in DNA: TGTGCCAGCAGCTTATCCCGATGGGCCTACGAGCAGTACTTC. Its protein is CASSLSRWAYEQYF. This sequence joins TRBV11-3 and TRBJ2-7; D gene uncertain. The CDR3 totals 14 residues. The V end lost 2 bases, the J end lost 2 bases, and 10 bases lay between the germline ends. Germline loops: CDR1 SGHNT, CDR2 YENEEA.

The V and J genes are TRBV30 and TRBJ1-4; no clear D gene. The CDR3 covers 15 residues. Trimming took 2 bases from V and 7 from J, leaving 17 bases between them. CDR1 is GTSNPN, CDR2 SVGIG, per germline (reference sequence). The CDR3 bases are TGTGCCTGGAGTATCACGCGAGGGCGCTTTGAAAAACTGTTTTTT. As protein: CAWSITRGRFEKLFF.

The chain couples TRBV6-5 to TRBJ2-3; no reliable D call. The CDR3 runs to 13 residues. Germline V gives CDR1 MNHEY, CDR2 SVGAGI. The ends were cut back, 9 bases at V and 1 base at J, with 11 bases in the middle. The CDR3 coding sequence is TGTGCCAGTAAGACCGGAGGCACAGATACGCAGTATTTT. Translating gives CASKTGGTDTQYF.

The chain combines TRBV4-1 with TRBJ1-6; D might be TRBD1 (6 bases). Per germline, CDR1 MGHRA and CDR2 YSYEKL. V lost 3 bases, J lost 10 bases, and 13 bases lay in between. The CDR3 runs 14 residues. The DNA of the CDR3 is TGCGCCAGCAGCCAGGGGGCGCTGGGGTCACCCCTCCACTTT. Amino acid sequence: CASSQGALGSPLHF.

The chain employs TRBV27 and TRBJ2-3; 10 positions match TRBD2. Germline CDR1 is MNHEY and CDR2 is SMNVEV (reference sequence). The CDR3 contains 16 residues. The V gene end was trimmed by 0 bases and the J gene end by 5 bases; junction bases not matched to a gene: 5. CDR3 in amino acids: CASSLSAAGGGDTQYF. The CDR3 nucleotides are TGTGCCAGCAGTTTATCGGCAGCGGGAGGGGGAGATACGCAGTATTTT.

The chain carries TRBV2 and TRBJ2-1; 7 bases are shared with TRBD2. V was pared by 2 bases and J by 10 bases, with 11 bases of the junction left unmatched. The CDR3 contains 15 residues. CDR1 SNHLY and CDR2 FYNNEI come from the germline V gene. The CDR3 reads CASSESGADLGEQFF. In DNA, the CDR3 is TGTGCCAGCAGTGAAAGCGGGGCAGATTTGGGAGAGCAGTTCTTC.

The chain employs TRBV2 and TRBJ2-7, with 14 bases identical to TRBD2. Germline CDR1 is SNHLY and CDR2 is FYNNEI. CDR3 length equals 15 residues. The trim removed 6 bases at V and 9 bases at J, leaving 10 bases unmatched. CDR3 sequence (DNA): TGTGCCAGCAGAGAAACGGGGACTAGCGGGAGTGGGCAGTACTTC. It is translated as CASRETGTSGSGQYF.

The chain couples TRBV6-5 to TRBJ2-4, with TRBD1 matching over 7 bases. Per the germline V gene, CDR1 is MNHEY and CDR2 is SVGAGI. The CDR3 is 15 residues long. Unmatched junction bases numbered 7, after V lost 7 bases and J lost 1 base. This CDR3 is CASTKTGAAKNIQYF. The CDR3 nucleotides read TGTGCCAGCACCAAAACAGGGGCGGCCAAAAACATTCAGTACTTC.

Here the CDR3 DNA reads TGTGCCAGCAGCGTAGTTTTCGGAAGGAGCTCCTACGAGCAGTACTTC. Its translation is CASSVVFGRSSYEQYF. The chain joins TRBV9 to TRBJ2-7; D remains unclear. This CDR3 is built from 16 residues. Germline-derived CDR1 and CDR2 are SGDLS and YYNGEE. V gave up 0 bases and J gave up 0 bases, with 13 bases separating them.

The rearrangement uses TRBV7-2 and TRBJ1-2; TRBD1 is a possible D gene (5 bases). Germline values: CDR1 SGHTA, CDR2 FQGNSA. CDR3 length: 15 amino acids. V was shortened by 5 bases and J by 4 bases, with 17 bases between the two germline ends. CDR3 sequence: CASSPGVGVPYGYTF. The CDR3 DNA reads as TGTGCCAGCAGCCCCGGGGTAGGGGTACCCTATGGCTACACCTTC.

The chain joins TRBV14 to TRBJ2-3; 11 bases match TRBD2. Germline V gives CDR1 SGHDN, CDR2 FVKESK. V shed 1 base and J 6 bases; nucleotides not matched to a gene: 9. This CDR3 is built from 17 residues. CDR3 sequence reads: CASSQAGLAGGGDTQYF. DNA for the CDR3: TGTGCCAGCAGCCAAGCCGGGCTAGCGGGAGGAGGCGATACGCAGTATTTT.

The chain recombines TRBV5-1 with TRBJ2-7; possibly TRBD2 for D (7 bases). The CDR3 is 15 residues long. V shed 6 bases and J shed 4 bases, with 20 bases lying between them. The germline V gene has CDR1 SGHRS and CDR2 YFSETQ. CDR3 residues: CASKEGGQRGYEQYF. CDR3 DNA sequence: TGCGCCAGCAAAGAGGGGGGGCAACGGGGGTACGAGCAGTACTTC. The full variable domain, completed using reference TRBV5-1 and TRBJ2-7, is KAGVTQTPRYLIKTRGQQVTLSCSPISGHRSVSWYQQTPGQGLQFLFEYFSETQRNKGNFPGRFSGRQFSNSRSEMNVSTLELGDSALYLCASKEGGQRGYEQYFGPGTRLTVT.

The rearrangement uses TRBV12-3 or TRBV12-4 and TRBJ2-3, with no clear D. This CDR3 spans 11 amino acids. Trimming took 4 bases from V and 4 from J, leaving 3 bases between them. The CDR3 DNA is TGTGCCAGCAGTTCTTCAGATACGCAGTATTTT. Its protein product is CASSSSDTQYF.

This chain uses TRBV5-1 with TRBJ1-5, with TRBD1 identical over 9 bases. This CDR3 is built from 14 residues. Per germline, CDR1 SGHRS and CDR2 YFSETQ. J gave up 4 bases and V 3 bases, and 2 bases lay outside the gene matches. This chain's CDR3 is CASSSGQGNQPQHF. CDR3 coding DNA: TGCGCCAGCAGCTCGGGACAGGGAAATCAGCCCCAGCATTTT. The entire variable domain, with the rest obtained from reference TRBV5-1 and TRBJ1-5, is as follows: KAGVTQTPRYLIKTRGQQVTLSCSPISGHRSVSWYQQTPGQGLQFLFEYFSETQRNKGNFPGRFSGRQFSNSRSEMNVSTLELGDSALYLCASSSGQGNQPQHFGDGTRLSIL.

This clone was detected only a few times. The V and J genes are TRBV5-1 and TRBJ2-1; 9 bases align to TRBD1. V lost 4 bases, J lost 4 bases, and 3 bases stayed unmatched. CDR1 and CDR2 (germline): SGHRS, YFSETQ. The CDR3 has 14 amino acids. The CDR3 DNA is TGCGCCAGCAGCGCGGGACAGGGTTACAATGAGCAGTTCTTC. Its protein is CASSAGQGYNEQFF.

The V call is TRBV28, the J call TRBJ2-7; TRBD1 or TRBD2 may be the D gene (6 bases each). The CDR3 runs 14 residues. V was shortened by 7 bases and J by 4 bases, with 17 bases between the two germline ends. Germline CDR1 reads MDHEN; CDR2 reads SYDVKM. CDR3: CASTPRGRRYEQYF. In nucleotides, the CDR3 is TGTGCCAGCACCCCGAGGGGGAGGCGGTACGAGCAGTACTTC.

The chain recombines TRBV3-1 (or the pseudogene TRBV3-2) with TRBJ2-7; D is undetermined. Trimming took 0 bases from V and 2 from J, leaving 8 bases between them. The CDR3 is 14 residues long. From germline, CDR1 is LGHDT and CDR2 YNNKEL (reference sequence). The CDR3 reads CASSQDSGTYEQYF. In nucleotides, the CDR3 is TGTGCCAGCAGCCAAGATAGTGGGACCTACGAGCAGTACTTC.

J is TRBJ2-7 and V is TRBV6-5; D unresolved. The V gene lost 0 bases and the J gene lost 4 bases, with 10 bases spanning the gap. This CDR3 comprises 14 residues. Germline lookup yields CDR1 MNHEY and CDR2 SVGAGI. CDR3 in DNA: TGTGCCAGCAGTTACTCGGGGAAGGCGTACGAGCAGTACTTC. It specifies CASSYSGKAYEQYF.

The chain couples TRBV27 to TRBJ2-1; 7 bases map to TRBD1. V was pared by 6 bases and J by 10 bases, with 9 bases of the junction left unmatched. The CDR3 runs to 13 residues. Per germline, CDR1 MNHEY and CDR2 SMNVEV (reference sequence). The CDR3 loop is CASSQRDRGEQFF. The CDR3, as DNA: TGTGCCAGCAGCCAAAGGGACAGAGGAGAGCAGTTCTTC.